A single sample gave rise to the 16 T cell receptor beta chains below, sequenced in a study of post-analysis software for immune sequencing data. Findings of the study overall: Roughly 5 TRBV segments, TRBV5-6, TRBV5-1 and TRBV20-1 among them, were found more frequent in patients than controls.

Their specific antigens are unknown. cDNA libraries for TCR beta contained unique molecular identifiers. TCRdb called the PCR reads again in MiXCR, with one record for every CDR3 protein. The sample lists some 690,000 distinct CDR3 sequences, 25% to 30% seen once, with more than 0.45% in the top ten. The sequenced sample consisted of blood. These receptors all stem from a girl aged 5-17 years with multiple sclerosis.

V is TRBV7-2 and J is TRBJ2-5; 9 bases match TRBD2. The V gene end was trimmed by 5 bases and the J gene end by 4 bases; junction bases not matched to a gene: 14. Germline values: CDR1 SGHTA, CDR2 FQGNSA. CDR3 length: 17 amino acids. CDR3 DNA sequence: TGTGCCAGCAGCCCCCCTGGCGGGAGGGCTTCGGGAGAGACCCAGTACTTC. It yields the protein CASSPPGGRASGETQYF.

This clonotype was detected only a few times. In DNA form, the CDR3 reads TGCAGTGCTAGACCCGAACAGGGGTGGAGCAATCAGCCCCAGCATTTT. This sequence encodes CSARPEQGWSNQPQHF. The chain carries TRBV20-1 and TRBJ1-5; 7 positions agree with TRBD1. Germline V gene lookup returns CDR1 DFQATT and CDR2 SNEGSKA (reference sequence). V lost 2 bases to trimming and J lost 1 base; unmatched junction nucleotides: 8. This CDR3 is built from 16 residues.

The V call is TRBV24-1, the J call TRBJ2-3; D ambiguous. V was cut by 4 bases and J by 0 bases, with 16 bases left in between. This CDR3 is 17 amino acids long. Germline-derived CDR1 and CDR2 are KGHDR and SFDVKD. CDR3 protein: CATSEPPRLGSTDTQYF. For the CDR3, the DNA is TGTGCCACCAGTGAACCTCCCCGGTTGGGAAGCACAGATACGCAGTATTTT.

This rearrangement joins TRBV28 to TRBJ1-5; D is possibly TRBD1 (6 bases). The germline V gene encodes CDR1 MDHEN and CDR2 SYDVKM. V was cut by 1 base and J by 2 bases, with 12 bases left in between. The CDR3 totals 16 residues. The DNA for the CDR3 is TGTGCCAGCAGTTTATACATGAGACAGGGCAATCAGCCCCAGCATTTT. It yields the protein CASSLYMRQGNQPQHF. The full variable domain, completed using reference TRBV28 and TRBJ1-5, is DVKVTQSSRYLVKRTGEKVFLECVQDMDHENMFWYRQDPGLGLRLIYFSYDVKMKEKGDIPEGYSVSREKKERFSLILESASTNQTSMYLCASSLYMRQGNQPQHFGDGTRLSIL.

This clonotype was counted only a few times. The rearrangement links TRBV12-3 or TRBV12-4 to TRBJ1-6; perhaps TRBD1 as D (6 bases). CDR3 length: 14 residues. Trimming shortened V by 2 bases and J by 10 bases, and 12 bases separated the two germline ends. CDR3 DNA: TGTGCCAGCAGTTTATCAGGGGTAGACTCACCCCTCCACTTT. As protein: CASSLSGVDSPLHF.

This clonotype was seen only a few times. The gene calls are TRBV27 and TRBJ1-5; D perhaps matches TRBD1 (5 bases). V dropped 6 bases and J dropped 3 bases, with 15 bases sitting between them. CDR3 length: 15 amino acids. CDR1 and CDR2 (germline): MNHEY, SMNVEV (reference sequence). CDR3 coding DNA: TGTGCCAGCAGAACCATGGGGCAGGCCAATCAGCCCCAGCATTTT. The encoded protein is CASRTMGQANQPQHF.

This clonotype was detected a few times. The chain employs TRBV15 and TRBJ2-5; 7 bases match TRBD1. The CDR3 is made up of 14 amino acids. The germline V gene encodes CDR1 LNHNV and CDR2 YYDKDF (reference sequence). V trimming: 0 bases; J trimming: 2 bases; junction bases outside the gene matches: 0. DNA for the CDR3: TGTGCCACCAGCAGAGAGGGACAGCAAGAGACCCAGTACTTC. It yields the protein CATSREGQQETQYF.

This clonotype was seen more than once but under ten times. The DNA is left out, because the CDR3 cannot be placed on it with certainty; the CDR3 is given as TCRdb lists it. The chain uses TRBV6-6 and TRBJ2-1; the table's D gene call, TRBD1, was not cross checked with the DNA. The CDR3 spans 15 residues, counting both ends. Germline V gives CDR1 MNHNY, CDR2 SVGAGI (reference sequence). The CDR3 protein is CASSTSGGPKGEQFF.

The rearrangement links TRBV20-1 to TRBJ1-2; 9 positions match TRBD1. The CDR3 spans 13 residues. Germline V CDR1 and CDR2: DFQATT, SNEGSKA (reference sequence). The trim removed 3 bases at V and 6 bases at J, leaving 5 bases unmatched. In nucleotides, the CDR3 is TGCAGTGCTAGGGGACAGGGAAAACATGGCTACACCTTC. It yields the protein CSARGQGKHGYTF.

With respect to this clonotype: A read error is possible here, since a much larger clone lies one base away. The CDR3 sequence: CSGGDQETQFF. CDR3 in DNA: TGCAGTGGCGGGGACCAAGAGACCCAGTTCTTC. The chain recombines TRBV20-1 with TRBJ2-1; D is possibly TRBD2 (6 bases). The germline V and J ends were trimmed by 7 bases and 13 bases, with 17 bases remaining between them. The CDR3 has 11 amino acids. Germline CDR1 DFQATT, CDR2 SNEGSKA (reference sequence).

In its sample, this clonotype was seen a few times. The CDR3 DNA reads TGTGCCAGCAGCTTGTGGGACAGATACACAGATACGCAGTATTTT. It yields the protein CASSLWDRYTDTQYF. This sequence joins TRBV11-2 and TRBJ2-3; 7 bases are a match to TRBD1. Germline CDR1 and CDR2: SGHAT and FQNNGV. The length of the CDR3 is 15 residues. The V segment lost 3 bases and the J segment 2 bases; nucleotides outside the gene matches: 5.

CDR3 in amino acids: CASSLDQTSYEQYF. CDR3 DNA sequence: TGTGCCAGCAGTCTTGACCAGACCTCCTACGAGCAGTACTTC. J is TRBJ2-7 and V is TRBV28; D is ambiguous. This CDR3 contains 14 residues. Germline V gene lookup returns CDR1 MDHEN and CDR2 SYDVKM. V was clipped by 5 bases and J by 0 bases, with 11 bases between them.

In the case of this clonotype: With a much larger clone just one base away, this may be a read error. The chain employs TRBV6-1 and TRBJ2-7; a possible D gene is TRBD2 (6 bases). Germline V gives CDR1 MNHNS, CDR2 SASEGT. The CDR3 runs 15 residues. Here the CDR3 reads CVSSEIAGSTYEQYF. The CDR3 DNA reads TGTGTCAGCAGTGAAATTGCGGGATCCACCTACGAGCAGTACTTC.

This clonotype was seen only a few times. The CDR3 protein is CASSGTRYGYTF. The CDR3 DNA reads TGTGCCAGCAGCGGGACACGCTATGGCTACACCTTC. This sequence joins TRBV11-1 and TRBJ1-2; the D gene is possibly TRBD1 (6 bases). CDR3 size: 12 residues. Per germline, CDR1 SGHAT and CDR2 FQDESV (reference sequence). With 5 bases removed from V and 4 bases from J, the gap between germline ends came to 8 bases.

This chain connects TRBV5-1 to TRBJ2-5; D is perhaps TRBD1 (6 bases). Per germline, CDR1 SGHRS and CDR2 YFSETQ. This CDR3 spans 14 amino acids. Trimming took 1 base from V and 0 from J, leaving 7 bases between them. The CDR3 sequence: CASSLRGYQETQYF. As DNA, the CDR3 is TGCGCCAGCAGCTTGAGGGGGTACCAAGAGACCCAGTACTTC.

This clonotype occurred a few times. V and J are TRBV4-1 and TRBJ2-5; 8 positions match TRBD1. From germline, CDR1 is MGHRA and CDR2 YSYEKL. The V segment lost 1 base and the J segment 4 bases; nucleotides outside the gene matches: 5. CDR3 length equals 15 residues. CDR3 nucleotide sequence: TGCGCCAGCAGCCAAGTTCTCGACAGGGGAGAGACCCAGTACTTC. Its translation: CASSQVLDRGETQYF.